Shown below are 31 T cell receptor beta chains from a single sample sequenced in a study of blood T cell repertoires in COVID-19. Assay: immunoSEQ multiplex PCR; the TCRdb copy retains only in-frame clones and omits some. The sample yields 220,000 or so clones, around four fifths seen once. Sample: peripheral blood. These receptors originate from an elderly woman with COVID-19, enrolled during active disease.

In DNA, the CDR3 is TGTGCCAGCAGTGAAAATAGGGGTACCTACGAGCAGTACTTC. As protein: CASSENRGTYEQYF. The V call is TRBV2, the J call TRBJ2-7, with D possibly matching TRBD1 (5 bases). Trimming took off 2 bases at V and 2 bases at J, with 10 bases between the two ends. Germline CDR1 and CDR2: SNHLY and FYNNEI. CDR3 length: 14 residues. Full variable domain (remainder filled in from reference TRBV2 and TRBJ2-7): EPEVTQTPSHQVTQMGQEVILRCVPISNHLYFYWYRQILGQKVEFLVSFYNNEISEKSEIFDDQFSVERPDGSNFTLKIRSTKLEDSAMYFCASSENRGTYEQYFGPGTRLTVT.

This chain links TRBV27 with TRBJ2-1, with 7 bases that match TRBD1. Per the germline V gene, CDR1 is MNHEY and CDR2 is SMNVEV (reference sequence). The V and J ends lost 5 bases and 1 base, in that order; junction bases with no gene match: 20. The CDR3 covers 20 residues. CDR3 loop: CASSPSDRVGLLRSYNEQFF. The CDR3 coding sequence is TGTGCCAGCAGTCCCTCCGACAGGGTGGGGCTCCTTAGATCCTACAATGAGCAGTTCTTC.

The J gene is TRBJ2-1, the V gene TRBV19; 7 nucleotides agree with TRBD2. V shed 3 bases, J shed 9 bases, and the junction held 11 bases outside the gene matches. This CDR3 is 15 amino acids long. Per germline, CDR1 LNHDA and CDR2 SQIVND (reference sequence). The chain's CDR3 is CASSIVAGSGTEQFF. Written as DNA, the CDR3 is TGTGCCAGTAGTATTGTAGCGGGTTCTGGTACTGAGCAGTTCTTC.

This chain links TRBV11-2 with TRBJ2-7; 11 bases map to TRBD2. CDR1 and CDR2 from the germline V gene are SGHAT and FQNNGV. V dropped 1 base and J dropped 6; count of bases not matched to a gene: 5. The CDR3 covers 15 residues. CDR3 in amino acids: CASSLVGLAVREQYF. The DNA for the CDR3 is TGTGCCAGCAGCTTAGTGGGACTAGCGGTTCGCGAGCAGTACTTC.

This clone was seen a handful of times. The chain is built from TRBV30 and TRBJ1-2; unclear D gene. Trimming shortened V by 0 bases and J by 5 bases, and 10 bases separated the two germline ends. CDR1 and CDR2 from the germline V gene are GTSNPN and SVGIG (reference sequence). CDR3 length: 13 residues. Written as DNA, the CDR3 is TGTGCCTGGAGTGTAGGAGAGCCTTATGGCTACACCTTC. Amino acids: CAWSVGEPYGYTF.

V is TRBV30 and J is TRBJ1-1; no firm D call. CDR3 size: 14 residues. From germline, CDR1 is GTSNPN and CDR2 SVGIG (reference sequence). Trimming cost V 2 bases and J 1 base, with 11 bases left between them. The CDR3 reads CAWSPLRQNTEAFF. The CDR3, as DNA: TGTGCCTGGAGTCCCCTCCGACAGAACACTGAAGCTTTCTTT.

V and J are TRBV7-2 and TRBJ2-1; D ambiguous. With 1 base removed from V and 2 bases from J, the gap between germline ends came to 9 bases. Germline loops: CDR1 SGHTA, CDR2 FQGNSA. This CDR3 contains 15 residues. The CDR3 protein is CASSLGDTPYNEQFF. The CDR3 region has the DNA TGTGCCAGCAGCTTAGGAGACACACCCTACAATGAGCAGTTCTTC.

The J gene is TRBJ2-1, the V gene TRBV9, with 9 bases lining up with TRBD2. CDR1 and CDR2 (germline): SGDLS, YYNGEE. V trimming: 0 bases; J trimming: 5 bases; junction bases outside the gene matches: 3. The CDR3 has 15 residues. CDR3 sequence reads: CASSVGRGGNNEQFF. CDR3 in DNA: TGTGCCAGCAGCGTAGGGCGGGGGGGGAACAATGAGCAGTTCTTC.

This clone was detected a few times. The chain joins TRBV7-3 to TRBJ2-1, with 7 nucleotides matching TRBD2. CDR1 and CDR2 (germline): SGHTA, FQGTGA. Trimming took 2 bases from V and 4 from J; bases not matched to a gene: 8. CDR3 length equals 16 residues. Written as DNA, the CDR3 is TGTGCCAGCAGCTTACAGTCGTCAGCGGGATACAATGAGCAGTTCTTC. This codes for CASSLQSSAGYNEQFF.

The genes are TRBV3-1 (or the pseudogene TRBV3-2) and TRBJ2-3; no clear D. CDR1 and CDR2 (germline): LGHDT, YNNKEL (reference sequence). V shed 10 bases and J shed 0 bases, with 5 bases lying between them. The CDR3 consists of 11 residues. CDR3 amino acids: CATLSTDTQYF. In DNA, the CDR3 is TGTGCCACCCTAAGCACAGATACGCAGTATTTT.

The rearrangement joins TRBV27 to TRBJ1-2, with no clear D. CDR1 and CDR2 (germline): MNHEY, SMNVEV (reference sequence). The CDR3 is 15 amino acids. V lost 0 bases and J 1 base, leaving 9 bases between the germline ends. CDR3 nucleotides: TGTGCCAGCAGTTTATCCACACCCGATAACTATGGCTACACCTTC. This codes for CASSLSTPDNYGYTF.

This clone was observed once. The CDR3 DNA reads TGTGCCAGCAGCTTAGAAAGCCCCCCGCGACAGTACTTC. Its protein product is CASSLESPPRQYF. The chain joins TRBV7-2 to TRBJ2-7; no firm D call. V lost 1 base and J 10 bases, leaving 14 bases between the germline ends. Germline values: CDR1 SGHTA, CDR2 FQGNSA. This CDR3 spans 13 amino acids.

The chain carries TRBV5-8 and TRBJ1-5, with D perhaps TRBD1 (6 bases). The CDR3 has 17 residues. The germline V gene encodes CDR1 SGHTS and CDR2 YDEGEE. The germline V and J ends were trimmed by 7 bases and 1 base, with 21 bases remaining between them. CDR3: CASRSIQGFVSNQPQHF. The DNA for the CDR3 is TGTGCCAGCCGCAGTATACAGGGATTTGTGAGCAATCAGCCCCAGCATTTT.

The rearrangement links TRBV28 to TRBJ2-6, with TRBD1 matching 9 bases. The germline V gene encodes CDR1 MDHEN and CDR2 SYDVKM. Germline trimming cut 2 bases from V and 0 bases from J; bases unmatched to any gene: 5. The CDR3 contains 18 residues. The CDR3 is CASSLQGQGYSGANVLTF. The DNA of the CDR3 is TGTGCCAGCAGTTTACAGGGACAGGGCTACTCTGGGGCCAACGTCCTGACTTTC.

This chain connects TRBV18 to TRBJ1-1; D may be TRBD1 (5 bases). From germline, CDR1 is KGHSH and CDR2 LQKENI. The CDR3 runs 13 residues. The V end was cut by 6 bases, the J end by 3 bases, with 11 bases between. The CDR3 spells CASSRDFYTEAFF. CDR3 coding DNA: TGTGCCAGCTCGAGGGACTTTTACACTGAAGCTTTCTTT.

The chain uses TRBV15 and TRBJ2-3; 10 nucleotides align to TRBD2. Germline V gene lookup returns CDR1 LNHNV and CDR2 YYDKDF (reference sequence). J was trimmed by 3 bases and V by 5 bases; bases with no gene match: 5. The CDR3 is 15 amino acids. The CDR3 reads CATSRTSGKTDTQYF. CDR3 bases: TGTGCCACCAGCCGAACTAGCGGGAAGACAGATACGCAGTATTTT.

This clone was seen only once. V gene TRBV2 combines with J gene TRBJ2-2; a possible D gene is TRBD2 (6 bases). With 7 bases removed from V and 2 bases from J, the gap between germline ends came to 11 bases. Per germline, CDR1 SNHLY and CDR2 FYNNEI. This CDR3 is built from 14 residues. The CDR3 sequence: CASIGTPNTGELFF. DNA for the CDR3: TGTGCCAGCATTGGGACTCCAAACACCGGGGAGCTGTTTTTT. Together with reference TRBV2 and TRBJ2-2, the CDR3 gives the full variable domain: EPEVTQTPSHQVTQMGQEVILRCVPISNHLYFYWYRQILGQKVEFLVSFYNNEISEKSEIFDDQFSVERPDGSNFTLKIRSTKLEDSAMYFCASIGTPNTGELFFGEGSRLTVL.

This rearrangement joins TRBV7-2 to TRBJ2-7, with D unresolved. Germline V gene lookup returns CDR1 SGHTA and CDR2 FQGNSA. V was clipped by 6 bases and J by 0 bases, with 12 bases between them. CDR3 size: 14 residues. CDR3 DNA sequence: TGTGCCAGCAGTTCGGCCCCTAGCTCCTACGAGCAGTACTTC. As protein: CASSSAPSSYEQYF.

The J gene is TRBJ2-4, the V gene TRBV18, with 9 bases aligning to TRBD1. The CDR3 loop spans 14 amino acids. Germline CDR1 reads KGHSH; CDR2 reads LQKENI. The V gene end was trimmed by 3 bases and the J gene end by 5 bases; junction bases not matched to a gene: 2. The CDR3 DNA follows: TGTGCCAGCTCACCCCGGGACAGGGAAAACATTCAGTACTTC. It specifies CASSPRDRENIQYF.

This clone was found once. The chain links TRBV24-1 to TRBJ2-1; no definite D call. The CDR3 spans 14 residues. V gave up 5 bases and J gave up 5 bases, with 12 bases separating them. Germline V gene data show CDR1 as KGHDR and CDR2 as SFDVKD. CDR3 amino acids: CATSGVNSDNEQFF. Here the CDR3 DNA reads TGTGCCACCAGTGGAGTTAATTCGGACAATGAGCAGTTCTTC.

The chain carries TRBV7-8 and TRBJ2-7, with D uncertain. This CDR3 is 11 amino acids long. Germline CDR1 and CDR2: SGHVS and FQNEAQ. V was clipped by 1 base and J by 12 bases, with 10 bases between them. The CDR3 region is CASSLDYSPYF. Here the CDR3 DNA reads TGTGCCAGCAGCTTAGATTATTCTCCGTACTTC.

The chain has TRBV7-9 and TRBJ1-5; D perhaps matches TRBD1 (6 bases). The CDR3 runs to 14 residues. The V end was cut by 4 bases, the J end by 2 bases, with 9 bases between. CDR1 SEHNR and CDR2 FQNEAQ come from the germline V gene (reference sequence). This CDR3 reads CASSSQGGNQPQHF. The CDR3 DNA reads TGTGCCAGCAGCTCACAGGGTGGCAATCAGCCCCAGCATTTT.

The J gene is TRBJ2-1, the V gene TRBV27, with D perhaps TRBD2 (5 bases). The CDR3 consists of 15 residues. Per the germline V gene, CDR1 is MNHEY and CDR2 is SMNVEV (reference sequence). V lost 5 bases, J lost 4 bases, and 15 bases lay in between. The CDR3 protein is CASSETPSRYNEQFF. The CDR3 coding sequence is TGTGCCAGCAGTGAGACCCCTAGCAGGTACAATGAGCAGTTCTTC.

This chain uses TRBV18 with TRBJ1-2; D uncertain. V was cut by 2 bases and J by 4 bases, with 8 bases left in between. CDR1 is KGHSH and CDR2 is LQKENI in the germline V gene. CDR3 length: 13 residues. The CDR3, as DNA: TGTGCCAGCTCACCAGGGGAGGCCTATGGCTACACCTTC. It specifies CASSPGEAYGYTF.

The CDR3 DNA sequence: TGTGCCAGCAGCTTATTTGCCCAACTTAGCGGGAGCAACACCGGGGAGCTGTTTTTT. Amino acids: CASSLFAQLSGSNTGELFF. The chain couples TRBV7-3 to TRBJ2-2, with TRBD2 identical over 9 bases. The trim removed 2 bases at V and 2 bases at J, leaving 12 bases unmatched. The length of the CDR3 is 19 residues. Germline assignment: CDR1 SGHTA and CDR2 FQGTGA.

The V call is TRBV2, the J call TRBJ2-7; TRBD1 matches 9 bases. This CDR3 spans 13 amino acids. Germline V gene lookup returns CDR1 SNHLY and CDR2 FYNNEI. With 4 bases clipped from V and 7 bases from J, the junction kept 5 bases outside the gene matches. In nucleotides, the CDR3 is TGTGCCAGCAGTGTTCGCGACAGGGGGGAGCAGTACTTC. It specifies CASSVRDRGEQYF.

This rearrangement joins TRBV7-9 to TRBJ1-6; 7 nucleotides agree with TRBD1. The CDR3 length is 15 residues. Looked up from germline, CDR1 is SEHNR and CDR2 is FQNEAQ (reference sequence). Trimming at V came to 5 bases and at J to 6 bases, leaving 7 bases not matched to a gene. CDR3 coding DNA: TGTGCCAGCAGCGGCATGGGACAGCCTAATTCACCCCTCCACTTT. Its protein product is CASSGMGQPNSPLHF.

The V gene is TRBV30, the J gene TRBJ2-2; a weak D match, TRBD2 (5 bases). The CDR3 runs to 14 residues. The germline V gene encodes CDR1 GTSNPN and CDR2 SVGIG (reference sequence). Between the trimmed V and J ends, which lost 0 bases and 4 bases, there was a span of 9 bases. The CDR3 DNA reads TGTGCCTGGAGTGTGACTACATTCACCGGGGAGCTGTTTTTT. This translates into CAWSVTTFTGELFF.

This chain uses TRBV7-9 with TRBJ1-1; tentatively, D is TRBD1 (5 bases). The CDR3 extends over 14 amino acids. Trimming removed 2 bases from V and 2 bases from J, with 9 bases in between. CDR1 and CDR2 from the germline V gene are SEHNR and FQNEAQ (reference sequence). In DNA form, the CDR3 reads TGTGCCAGCAGCTTACAGGGTACAAACACTGAAGCTTTCTTT. Protein sequence: CASSLQGTNTEAFF.

The V call is TRBV23-1, the J call TRBJ1-1, with 8 bases fitting TRBD1. TRBV23-1 is assigned to the ORF class and has an uncertain function. Trimming took 6 bases from V and 4 from J; bases not matched to a gene: 4. CDR3 length equals 13 residues. In DNA, the CDR3 is TGCGCCAGCAGACAGGGGGGGGGCACTGAAGCTTTCTTT. Residues: CASRQGGGTEAFF.

Points on this clone: This may be a read error: a much more frequent sequence differs by one nucleotide. The rearrangement uses TRBV3-1 (or the pseudogene TRBV3-2) and TRBJ2-7; D is unresolved. In germline, CDR1 is LGHDT, CDR2 YNNKEL (reference sequence). Trimming took 3 bases from V and 0 from J, leaving 3 bases between them. The CDR3 runs to 12 residues. CDR3: CASSQSSYEQYF. The CDR3 DNA sequence: TGTGCCAGCAGCCAGAGCTCCTACGAGCAGTACTTC.